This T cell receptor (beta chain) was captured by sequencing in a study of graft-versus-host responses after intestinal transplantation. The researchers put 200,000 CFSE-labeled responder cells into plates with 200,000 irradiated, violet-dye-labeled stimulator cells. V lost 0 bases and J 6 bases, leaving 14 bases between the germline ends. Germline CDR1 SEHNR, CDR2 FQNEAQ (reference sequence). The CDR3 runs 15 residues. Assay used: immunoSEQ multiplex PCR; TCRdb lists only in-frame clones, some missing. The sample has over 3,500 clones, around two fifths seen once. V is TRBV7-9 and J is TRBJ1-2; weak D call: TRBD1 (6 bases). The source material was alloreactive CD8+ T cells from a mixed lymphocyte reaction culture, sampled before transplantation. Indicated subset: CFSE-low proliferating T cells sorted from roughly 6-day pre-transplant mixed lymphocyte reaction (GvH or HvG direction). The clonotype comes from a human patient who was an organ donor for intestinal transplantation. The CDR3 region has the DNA TGTGCCAGCAGCTTAGCGGTGACAGGAGAGGATGGCTACACCTTC. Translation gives CASSLAVTGEDGYTF. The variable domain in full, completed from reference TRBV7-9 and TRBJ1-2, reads DTGVSQNPRHKITKRGQNVTFRCDPISEHNRLYWYRQTLGQGPEFLTYFQNEAQLEKSRLLSDRFSAERPKGSFSTLEIQRTEQGDSAMYLCASSLAVTGEDGYTFGSGTRLTVV.